The sequence of this TCR beta chain was determined in a study of T cells in Graves' hyperthyroidism and ophthalmopathy. Findings and limits, study-wide: Blood held most thyroid clonotypes expanded above 0.001 frequency.

Amplification of TCR beta CDR3 regions was performed using RNA transcripts as template. The HTBI primer set served for first-round RT-PCR of the TCR CDR3. TCRdb re-called the multiplex PCR reads with MiXCR, one entry per CDR3 protein. The data show over 700,000 distinct CDR3 sequences, with 18% seen just once and around 17% held by the top ten. Patients showing uncontrolled infection, other autoimmune disease, pregnancy or lactation were ineligible. The blood was taken when hyperthyroidism was first diagnosed, before any ophthalmopathy symptoms showed up. This clonotype has a count of ten or more. The antigen is undetermined. The V end lost 4 bases, the J end lost 0 bases, and 14 bases lay between the germline ends. CDR3 length: 16 amino acids. Germline-derived CDR1 and CDR2 are KGHSH and LQKENI.

The specimen was blood. This sequence originates from a woman aged 45 to 65 with Graves' hyperthyroidism that later progressed to Graves' ophthalmopathy. The rearrangement uses TRBV18 and TRBJ2-3; D ambiguous. The CDR3 spells CASSLIETTSTDTQYF. The DNA of the CDR3 is TGTGCCAGCTCACTCATCGAGACAACTAGCACAGATACGCAGTATTTT.